These 16 T cell receptor beta chains originate from one sample sequenced in a study of blood T cell repertoires in COVID-19. The protocol was immunoSEQ multiplex PCR, while the TCRdb copy is restricted to in-frame clones and leaves out a portion. Counted here are roughly 300,000 clones, 85% occurring once; the ten biggest clones make up 2% to 3%. The sequenced sample consisted of PBMCs or T cells enriched from blood (not recorded which). All receptors come from a woman between 50 and 59 years old who had recovered from COVID-19.

This clone was observed many times. This rearrangement joins TRBV30 to TRBJ1-6, with D unclear. The CDR3 covers 13 residues. CDR1 is GTSNPN, CDR2 SVGIG, per germline (reference sequence). Trimming stripped 3 bases from V and 7 bases from J, with 10 bases between. CDR3 residues: CAWRGGLNSPLHF. The CDR3 DNA reads as TGTGCCTGGAGAGGAGGGCTAAATTCACCCCTCCACTTT.

The chain carries TRBV21-1 and TRBJ2-5; no DNA check was done on the table's D call, TRBD2. TRBV21-1 is a pseudogene locus. The CDR3 runs 15 residues. As DNA, the CDR3 is TGTGCCAGCAGACTAGCGGGGCTTAAGCAAGAGACCCAGTACTTC. Residues: CASRLAGLKQETQYF.

The chain carries TRBV28 and TRBJ1-4, with D perhaps matching TRBD1 (6 bases). The V end was cut by 6 bases, the J end by 0 bases, with 8 bases between. CDR3 length equals 14 residues. Looked up from germline, CDR1 is MDHEN and CDR2 is SYDVKM. The CDR3 here is CASSRTATNEKLFF. The CDR3 DNA sequence: TGTGCCAGCAGCCGGACAGCAACTAATGAAAAACTGTTTTTT. Full variable domain (missing parts from reference TRBV28 and TRBJ1-4): DVKVTQSSRYLVKRTGEKVFLECVQDMDHENMFWYRQDPGLGLRLIYFSYDVKMKEKGDIPEGYSVSREKKERFSLILESASTNQTSMYLCASSRTATNEKLFFGSGTQLSVL.

The chain links TRBV19 to TRBJ1-3, with 8 bases aligning to TRBD1. The V gene's germline CDR1 is LNHDA and CDR2 SQIVND (reference sequence). The V and J ends lost 7 bases and 0 bases, in that order; junction bases with no gene match: 8. The CDR3 consists of 16 residues. CDR3 coding DNA: TGTGCCAGTACCATCGACAGGGGTAGCTCTGGAAACACCATATATTTT. Its translation: CASTIDRGSSGNTIYF.

The chain recombines TRBV12-3 or TRBV12-4 with TRBJ2-3; 9 nucleotides line up with TRBD2. The CDR3 extends over 12 amino acids. Trimming cost V 6 bases and J 8 bases; bases outside gene matches: 3. The CDR3 sequence: CASRDSGGTQYF. In nucleotides, the CDR3 is TGTGCCAGCAGGGATAGCGGGGGTACGCAGTATTTT.

The gene calls are TRBV6-5 and TRBJ2-2; the D gene is possibly TRBD1 (5 bases). Germline V gene sequence: CDR1 MNHEY, CDR2 SVGAGI. The CDR3 spans 14 residues. Trimming pared 6 bases from V and 4 bases from J, leaving 12 bases between. CDR3 nucleotide sequence: TGTGCCAGCAGAGACGGTCAGGGCACCGGGGAGCTGTTTTTT. Its protein is CASRDGQGTGELFF.

V and J are TRBV5-1 and TRBJ1-5; the D gene is possibly TRBD1 (5 bases). This CDR3 is 15 amino acids long. Germline CDR1 and CDR2: SGHRS and YFSETQ. The V and J ends lost 4 bases and 2 bases respectively, with 13 bases between them. Here the CDR3 DNA reads TGCGCCAGCAGCATGGGGGGAGAACGCAATCAGCCCCAGCATTTT. It yields the protein CASSMGGERNQPQHF. Full variable domain (rest looked up from reference TRBV5-1 and TRBJ1-5): KAGVTQTPRYLIKTRGQQVTLSCSPISGHRSVSWYQQTPGQGLQFLFEYFSETQRNKGNFPGRFSGRQFSNSRSEMNVSTLELGDSALYLCASSMGGERNQPQHFGDGTRLSIL.

The chain joins TRBV28 to TRBJ2-5; the D is unclear. Germline V lookup: CDR1 MDHEN, CDR2 SYDVKM. Trimming left V 2 bases short and J 5 bases short, with 24 bases between. The CDR3 runs 18 residues. CDR3 DNA sequence: TGTGCCAGCAGTTTAGATATGAGTTATACTCCGCCCTCCGAGACCCAGTACTTC. Amino acid sequence: CASSLDMSYTPPSETQYF.

The CDR3 region is CASSLSSFLAGPEQYF. The DNA for the CDR3 is TGCGCCAGCAGCTTATCATCCTTTTTAGCGGGGCCCGAGCAGTACTTC. The chain combines TRBV5-1 with TRBJ2-7, with 8 bases matching TRBD2. Losses at the gene ends were 2 bases for V and 6 bases for J; bases not matched to a gene: 13. This CDR3 is built from 16 residues. Germline CDR1 reads SGHRS; CDR2 reads YFSETQ.

This clone was observed a single time. The chain joins TRBV11-2 to TRBJ2-1, with D perhaps matching TRBD2 (6 bases). Germline V lookup: CDR1 SGHAT, CDR2 FQNNGV. The CDR3 sequence is 13 residues long. Trimming removed 4 bases from V and 7 bases from J, with 11 bases in between. CDR3 loop: CASSYSGRNEQFF. The DNA of the CDR3 is TGTGCCAGCAGCTACTCCGGGAGAAATGAGCAGTTCTTC.

CDR3 nucleotides: TGTGCCAGCAGCCAAGATAGGGGGTCGTATGGCTACACCTTC. Its protein is CASSQDRGSYGYTF. This rearrangement joins TRBV3-1 (or the pseudogene TRBV3-2) to TRBJ1-2, with a tentative D call TRBD1 (6 bases). Trimming took 0 bases from V and 5 from J, leaving 10 bases between them. The CDR3 contains 14 residues. Germline V gene lookup returns CDR1 LGHDT and CDR2 YNNKEL (reference sequence).

J is TRBJ1-1 and V is TRBV3-1 (or the pseudogene TRBV3-2); no clear D gene. In germline, CDR1 is LGHDT, CDR2 YNNKEL (reference sequence). This CDR3 region has 14 residues. The V end was cut by 1 base, the J end by 2 bases, with 8 bases between. The CDR3: CASSQASGNTEAFF. DNA of the CDR3: TGTGCCAGCAGCCAAGCATCAGGCAACACTGAAGCTTTCTTT.

The rearrangement joins TRBV11-3 to TRBJ2-1; no firm D call. Trimming shortened V by 5 bases and J by 5 bases, and 7 bases separated the two germline ends. The CDR3 totals 12 residues. The germline V gene encodes CDR1 SGHNT and CDR2 YENEEA. The CDR3: CASSQENNEQFF. In DNA form, the CDR3 reads TGTGCCAGCAGCCAAGAGAACAATGAGCAGTTCTTC.

The chain combines TRBV6-2 or TRBV6-3 with TRBJ2-7; D is unresolved. Deletions cut 6 bases from V and 2 bases from J, with 23 bases between. Germline loops: CDR1 MNHEY, CDR2 SVGEGT. This CDR3 comprises 17 residues. The CDR3 DNA reads as TGTGCCAGCAGCCCTTTGGCCCCCTCTCGCGGTGCCTACGAGCAGTACTTC. It encodes CASSPLAPSRGAYEQYF.

The CDR3 bases are TGTGCCAGCAGCGCGACAACAGGGGTTTGGGAAAAACTGTTTTTT. This encodes CASSATTGVWEKLFF. The gene calls are TRBV21-1 and TRBJ1-4; the DNA was not used to check the table's D call, TRBD1. TRBV21-1 is a listed pseudogene. The CDR3 is made up of 15 amino acids.

This chain uses TRBV30 with TRBJ1-2; 9 nucleotides match TRBD1. This CDR3 comprises 12 residues. V was clipped by 1 base and J by 13 bases; unmatched bases: 7. Germline-derived CDR1 and CDR2 are GTSNPN and SVGIG (reference sequence). The CDR3: CAWSGTGAPRTF. The DNA for the CDR3 is TGTGCCTGGAGTGGGACAGGGGCACCCCGCACCTTC.